These 30 T cell receptor beta chains came from one sample sequenced in a study of cytotoxic CD8 clonotypes in ibrutinib-treated CLL. Produced via immunoSEQ multiplex PCR; TCRdb's table is partial and in-frame only. This table has tens of thousands of clones, 86% appearing once. Source: PBMCs, taken before ibrutinib treatment. The receptors come from a human donor with chronic lymphocytic leukemia.

The gene calls are TRBV4-2 and TRBJ2-7; the D is unclear. Germline V lookup: CDR1 LGHNA, CDR2 YNFKEQ. This CDR3 comprises 12 residues. V shed 2 bases and J shed 9 bases, with 11 bases lying between them. CDR3 amino acids: CASSQTTSGQYF. DNA for the CDR3: TGTGCCAGCAGCCAAACCACGAGTGGGCAGTACTTC.

The rearrangement links TRBV19 to TRBJ1-2, with a possible D match to TRBD1 (5 bases). Germline CDR1 is LNHDA and CDR2 is SQIVND (reference sequence). The length of the CDR3 is 14 residues. Trimming pared 0 bases from V and 7 bases from J, leaving 12 bases between. Here the CDR3 DNA reads TGTGCCAGTAGTATAGATCCGGAAGGGGCTGGCTACACCTTC. This sequence encodes CASSIDPEGAGYTF.

The chain is built from TRBV7-6 and TRBJ1-2, with 9 nucleotides matching TRBD1. This CDR3 contains 15 residues. Looked up from germline, CDR1 is SGHVS and CDR2 is FNYEAQ. V shed 5 bases and J 8 bases; nucleotides not matched to a gene: 12. The CDR3 DNA sequence: TGTGCCAGCAGCGCTACAGGGGGCGCTATGATCGGCTACACCTTC. Residues: CASSATGGAMIGYTF.

This clone was observed once. The gene calls are TRBV11-3 and TRBJ1-2, with unresolved D. This CDR3 spans 20 amino acids. The ends were cut back, 0 bases at V and 5 bases at J, with 28 bases in the middle. Germline V gene data show CDR1 as SGHNT and CDR2 as YENEEA. The CDR3 sequence: CASSLDFGLLGNAATYGYTF. The CDR3 DNA reads as TGTGCCAGCAGCTTAGATTTCGGTCTCCTGGGGAACGCGGCTACATATGGCTACACCTTC.

This clone has just one count. The V call is TRBV28, the J call TRBJ2-1, with 8 bases matching TRBD2. Per the germline V gene, CDR1 is MDHEN and CDR2 is SYDVKM. The CDR3 is 14 residues long. The trim removed 4 bases at V and 7 bases at J, leaving 6 bases unmatched. Here the CDR3 reads CASSSGTSLNEQFF. The CDR3 region has the DNA TGTGCCAGCAGTTCCGGGACTAGTTTAAATGAGCAGTTCTTC.

This chain uses TRBV6-6 with TRBJ2-1; the match to TRBD2 covers 9 bases. V shed 2 bases and J 9 bases; nucleotides not matched to a gene: 8. CDR1 is MNHNY and CDR2 is SVGAGI in the germline V gene (reference sequence). The CDR3 spans 15 residues. Here the CDR3 DNA reads TGTGCCAGCAGTTACCTCGCGGGAGCGGGGGGTGAGCAGTTCTTC. This codes for CASSYLAGAGGEQFF.

The chain is built from TRBV19 and TRBJ1-5, with a tentative D call TRBD1 (5 bases). In germline, CDR1 is LNHDA, CDR2 SQIVND (reference sequence). The V end was cut by 3 bases, the J end by 0 bases, with 15 bases between. The CDR3 extends over 17 amino acids. CDR3 nucleotides: TGTGCCAGTAGTATGCCCCGGGACGCCTATAGCAATCAGCCCCAGCATTTT. Translating it yields CASSMPRDAYSNQPQHF.

The V gene is TRBV5-4, the J gene TRBJ2-3; D is uncertain. V lost 0 bases and J lost 4, with 9 bases in between. Germline V lookup: CDR1 SGHNT, CDR2 YYREEE (reference sequence). CDR3 length equals 14 residues. This CDR3 reads CASSLDAVSDTQYF. The CDR3 DNA reads TGTGCCAGCAGCTTGGACGCGGTTTCAGATACGCAGTATTTT.

The sample holds a few counts of this clone. The V call is TRBV5-6, the J call TRBJ1-5, with D uncertain. Per the germline V gene, CDR1 is SGHDT and CDR2 is YYEEEE. The CDR3 consists of 16 residues. V lost 0 bases, J lost 0 bases, and 10 bases lay in between. The CDR3 DNA sequence: TGTGCCAGCAGCTTGGGCGGGATTTATAGCAATCAGCCCCAGCATTTT. This gives the protein CASSLGGIYSNQPQHF.

The chain has TRBV11-3 and TRBJ1-1, with unresolved D. V was pared by 1 base and J by 2 bases, with 5 bases between. The CDR3 has 13 amino acids. The germline gives CDR1 SGHNT, CDR2 YENEEA. CDR3 in amino acids: CASSLGGNTEAFF. For the CDR3, the DNA is TGTGCCAGCAGCTTAGGAGGAAACACTGAAGCTTTCTTT.

The J gene is TRBJ1-1, the V gene TRBV18; D is perhaps TRBD1 (5 bases). Germline CDR1 reads KGHSH; CDR2 reads LQKENI. There are 14 residues in the CDR3. Trimming removed 0 bases at V and 4 bases at J, with 9 bases between. CDR3 DNA: TGTGCCAGCTCACCACCGCCTGGGGGCACTGAAGCTTTCTTT. Its protein product is CASSPPPGGTEAFF.

The chain employs TRBV5-1 and TRBJ2-1, with D possibly being TRBD1 (5 bases). V was cut by 3 bases and J by 14 bases, with 21 bases left in between. The CDR3 runs to 14 residues. The germline gives CDR1 SGHRS, CDR2 YFSETQ. The CDR3 DNA follows: TGCGCCAGCAGCTCCCAACCCTCCGACAGACACAAGTTCTTC. Translated: CASSSQPSDRHKFF.

The V and J genes are TRBV6-5 and TRBJ2-1; D possibly corresponds to TRBD2 (6 bases). V was clipped by 4 bases and J by 9 bases, with 22 bases between them. The CDR3 is 16 residues long. CDR1 MNHEY and CDR2 SVGAGI come from the germline V gene. The CDR3 region is CASSSTLASRWGEQFF. CDR3 nucleotide sequence: TGTGCCAGCAGTTCGACCCTAGCGAGTAGGTGGGGTGAGCAGTTCTTC.

The V gene is TRBV2, the J gene TRBJ2-3; unclear D gene. This CDR3 has 15 residues. V was trimmed by 4 bases and J by 1 base, leaving 12 bases between them. Per the germline V gene, CDR1 is SNHLY and CDR2 is FYNNEI. CDR3 nucleotides: TGTGCCAGCAGTGTAGGCGTTAGTGGCACAGATACGCAGTATTTT. This sequence encodes CASSVGVSGTDTQYF.

The V call is TRBV14, the J call TRBJ1-3; no clear D. The CDR3 has 17 amino acids. With 4 bases removed from V and 0 bases from J, the gap between germline ends came to 16 bases. Per the germline V gene, CDR1 is SGHDN and CDR2 is FVKESK. CDR3 sequence: CASSPLGGPRSGNTIYF. For the CDR3, the DNA is TGTGCCAGCAGCCCTCTTGGAGGACCCCGCTCTGGAAACACCATATATTTT.

The J gene is TRBJ2-1, the V gene TRBV28, with 10 bases fitting TRBD1. Germline CDR1 and CDR2: MDHEN and SYDVKM. The J segment lost 0 bases and the V segment lost 6 bases, leaving 2 bases of the junction unmatched. The CDR3 is 15 residues long. The CDR3 DNA reads as TGTGCCAGCAGACGGACAGGGGGCTCCTACAATGAGCAGTTCTTC. Protein product: CASRRTGGSYNEQFF.

This clone turned up a few times. The genes are TRBV4-1 and TRBJ1-5; 11 nucleotides agree with TRBD1. Germline loops: CDR1 MGHRA, CDR2 YSYEKL. This CDR3 is 18 amino acids long. Trimming cost V 2 bases and J 5 bases; bases outside gene matches: 11. The CDR3 DNA sequence: TGCGCCAGCAGCCAAAATCACGGACCGGACAGGGGGCATCAGCCCCAGCATTTT. Translated: CASSQNHGPDRGHQPQHF.

This rearrangement joins TRBV18 to TRBJ1-5, with TRBD1 matching 11 bases. CDR3 length equals 16 residues. CDR1 is KGHSH and CDR2 is LQKENI in the germline V gene. V trimming: 2 bases; J trimming: 6 bases; junction bases outside the gene matches: 6. Here the CDR3 reads CASSPNGQGAGQPQHF. The CDR3 DNA is TGTGCCAGCTCACCAAATGGACAGGGGGCCGGTCAGCCCCAGCATTTT.

V and J are TRBV7-2 and TRBJ2-7, with 7 bases identical to TRBD1. Germline V lookup: CDR1 SGHTA, CDR2 FQGNSA. Germline trimming cut 1 base from V and 11 bases from J; bases unmatched to any gene: 8. The CDR3 covers 13 residues. This CDR3 reads CASSLGPGQHKYF. CDR3 nucleotides: TGTGCCAGCAGCTTAGGTCCGGGACAGCACAAGTACTTC.

The rearrangement joins TRBV18 to TRBJ1-2, with TRBD1 matching over 9 bases. The length of the CDR3 is 14 residues. Germline V lookup: CDR1 KGHSH, CDR2 LQKENI. Trimming took 5 bases from V and 4 from J; bases not matched to a gene: 5. CDR3 amino acids: CASSIGQGSYGYTF. As DNA, the CDR3 is TGTGCCAGCTCAATAGGACAGGGGAGCTATGGCTACACCTTC. The variable domain in full, completed from reference TRBV18 and TRBJ1-2, reads NAGVMQNPRHLVRRRGQEARLRCSPMKGHSHVYWYRQLPEEGLKFMVYLQKENIIDESGMPKERFSAEFPKEGPSILRIQQVVRGDSAAYFCASSIGQGSYGYTFGSGTRLTVV.

The J gene is TRBJ2-1, the V gene TRBV28; 8 bases fit TRBD1. This CDR3 is built from 16 residues. The V gene's germline CDR1 is MDHEN and CDR2 SYDVKM. J lost 10 bases, V lost 6 bases, and 17 bases had no gene match. In nucleotides, the CDR3 is TGTGCCAGCAGACTCGGACAGGGCGGGATATTACTGGAGCAGTTCTTC. Translation gives CASRLGQGGILLEQFF. The entire variable domain, with the rest obtained from reference TRBV28 and TRBJ2-1, is as follows: DVKVTQSSRYLVKRTGEKVFLECVQDMDHENMFWYRQDPGLGLRLIYFSYDVKMKEKGDIPEGYSVSREKKERFSLILESASTNQTSMYLCASRLGQGGILLEQFFGPGTRLTVL.

The J gene is TRBJ1-5, the V gene TRBV5-6; D is undetermined. Between the trimmed V and J ends, which lost 1 base and 2 bases, there was a span of 19 bases. The CDR3 length is 18 residues. CDR1 and CDR2 from the germline V gene are SGHDT and YYEEEE. The CDR3 loop is CASSLNLGYEFRNQPQHF. The CDR3 DNA follows: TGTGCCAGCAGCTTGAATCTGGGGTACGAATTTCGCAATCAGCCCCAGCATTTT.

This sequence joins TRBV5-1 and TRBJ2-1; 15 bases agree with TRBD2. The CDR3 extends over 16 amino acids. CDR1 and CDR2 (germline): SGHRS, YFSETQ. V dropped 3 bases and J dropped 9; count of bases not matched to a gene: 7. Written as DNA, the CDR3 is TGCGCCAGCAGCTCCGGGACTAGCGGGAGGATAAGTGAGCAGTTCTTC. Translating it yields CASSSGTSGRISEQFF.

The sample holds a few counts of this clone. The V call is TRBV21-1, the J call TRBJ2-7; the tabulated D call, TRBD1, remains unverified against the DNA. TRBV21-1 is an annotated pseudogene. The CDR3 is 15 residues long. The CDR3 DNA reads as TGTGCCAGCAGCAAAGAGCCGACAGGGGGCGACGAGCAGTACTTC. Amino acids: CASSKEPTGGDEQYF.

This rearrangement joins TRBV7-2 to TRBJ1-1; perhaps TRBD1 as D (6 bases). CDR1 and CDR2 from the germline V gene are SGHTA and FQGNSA. V gave up 2 bases and J gave up 2 bases, with 12 bases separating them. This CDR3 is 15 amino acids long. The CDR3 is CASSLTGSENTEAFF. The CDR3 bases are TGTGCCAGCAGCTTAACAGGGTCGGAAAACACTGAAGCTTTCTTT.

The V gene is TRBV28, the J gene TRBJ1-2, with no clear D. The V gene's germline CDR1 is MDHEN and CDR2 SYDVKM. The CDR3 consists of 18 residues. The V end lost 1 base, the J end lost 2 bases, and 20 bases lay between the germline ends. CDR3 sequence (DNA): TGTGCCAGCAGTTTATTAGGTGTGGCAGGACCACGGAACTATGGCTACACCTTC. Protein sequence: CASSLLGVAGPRNYGYTF.

The genes are TRBV11-2 and TRBJ2-1, with TRBD2 matching 9 bases. J was trimmed by 7 bases and V by 5 bases; bases with no gene match: 9. The CDR3 consists of 15 residues. Germline V gives CDR1 SGHAT, CDR2 FQNNGV. CDR3 DNA sequence: TGTGCCAGCAGCGTAGGACTAGCGTTTGGGAATGAGCAGTTCTTC. Translation: CASSVGLAFGNEQFF.

This rearrangement joins TRBV7-8 to TRBJ2-7; 11 bases are shared with TRBD1. The CDR3 is 16 residues long. The junction had 6 bases not matched to a gene; V was cut back by 0 bases and J by 5 bases. Germline CDR1 reads SGHVS; CDR2 reads FQNEAQ. CDR3 in DNA: TGTGCCAGCAGCTTAGCGATCGGACAGGGGGCAGACGAGCAGTACTTC. Amino acids: CASSLAIGQGADEQYF.

V gene TRBV7-9 combines with J gene TRBJ1-1; D unclear. V was clipped by 5 bases and J by 0 bases, with 16 bases between them. Per the germline V gene, CDR1 is SEHNR and CDR2 is FQNEAQ (reference sequence). The CDR3 is made up of 16 amino acids. The DNA for the CDR3 is TGTGCCAGCAGCCCACGGGAGGGAGCGCTGAACACTGAAGCTTTCTTT. Its translation is CASSPREGALNTEAFF.

CDR3 sequence (DNA): TGTGCCAGCAGCCTCGCCGGGGACAGGGGTTTTAGCAATCAGCCCCAGCATTTT. This encodes CASSLAGDRGFSNQPQHF. The J gene is TRBJ1-5, the V gene TRBV7-2, with TRBD1 identical over 10 bases. Trimming cost V 5 bases and J 0 bases; bases outside gene matches: 10. Germline V gives CDR1 SGHTA, CDR2 FQGNSA. The CDR3 covers 18 residues.